The 24 T cell receptor beta chains given below trace back to one sample, sequenced in a study of CD4 T cells in relation to SARS-CoV-2 and coronaviruses. Clones were sequenced by immunoSEQ multiplex PCR, and TCRdb holds only the in-frame ones, with some missing. The data contain some 19,000 clones, 76% of them singletons. Before the COVID-19 pandemic, during about 2011-2019, CD4+ T cells were taken from unexposed donors. CD4+ T cells were isolated from the cells after more than nine days of culture. The antigens for these receptors are not known. The sequenced sample consisted of CD4+ T cells from PBMCs, cultured in vitro. These receptors were obtained from a human donor in good health.

The chain employs TRBV5-1 and TRBJ2-5; 9 bases map to TRBD1. The CDR3 covers 16 residues. The germline gives CDR1 SGHRS, CDR2 YFSETQ. With 1 base clipped from V and 3 bases from J, the junction kept 7 bases outside the gene matches. The CDR3 DNA reads TGCGCCAGCAGCTTGTACTTAGGACAGGGGAAAGAGACCCAGTACTTC. Amino acid sequence: CASSLYLGQGKETQYF.

In this sample, this clone turned up once. This rearrangement joins TRBV6-5 to TRBJ2-1; D unresolved. V was cut by 8 bases and J by 6 bases, with 17 bases left in between. Germline values: CDR1 MNHEY, CDR2 SVGAGI. The CDR3 is made up of 14 amino acids. CDR3 residues: CASFSPRVGNEQFF. The DNA of the CDR3 is TGTGCCAGCTTCAGTCCCCGCGTGGGCAATGAGCAGTTCTTC.

The chain recombines TRBV13 with TRBJ1-5, with D possibly matching TRBD1 (5 bases). V was pared by 3 bases and J by 4 bases, with 7 bases between. The CDR3 length is 13 residues. Germline assignment: CDR1 PRHDT and CDR2 FYEKMQ (reference sequence). The CDR3 protein is CASSLGPNQPQHF. CDR3 nucleotide sequence: TGTGCCAGCAGCTTGGGGCCTAATCAGCCCCAGCATTTT.

Within the sample, this clone is medium-sized. This chain uses TRBV11-2 with TRBJ2-3, with D unclear. Germline loops: CDR1 SGHAT, CDR2 FQNNGV. The CDR3 totals 15 residues. V dropped 5 bases and J dropped 2 bases, with 14 bases sitting between them. The CDR3 nucleotides read TGTGCCAGCAGCAAAGGACCGAGCGACACAGATACGCAGTATTTT. Protein sequence: CASSKGPSDTDTQYF.

V gene TRBV7-9 combines with J gene TRBJ2-5; a weak D match, TRBD1 (7 bases). The germline CDR1 and CDR2 sequences are SEHNR and FQNEAQ (reference sequence). The germline V and J ends were trimmed by 1 base and 3 bases, with 12 bases remaining between them. The CDR3 has 15 residues. CDR3 residues: CASSLDGRGEETQYF. In nucleotides, the CDR3 is TGTGCCAGCAGCTTAGACGGCAGGGGGGAAGAGACCCAGTACTTC.

This clone came up a few times. V is TRBV18 and J is TRBJ2-3; D ambiguous. Germline CDR1 KGHSH, CDR2 LQKENI. V lost 2 bases, J lost 0 bases, and 6 bases lay in between. This CDR3 contains 14 residues. The CDR3 loop reads CASSPTTSTDTQYF. The CDR3 DNA reads TGTGCCAGCTCACCAACGACCAGCACAGATACGCAGTATTTT.

V usage is TRBV13 and J usage is TRBJ2-5; 14 nucleotides line up with TRBD2. V was clipped by 4 bases and J by 5 bases; unmatched bases: 6. The germline CDR1 and CDR2 sequences are PRHDT and FYEKMQ (reference sequence). This CDR3 region has 16 residues. This chain's CDR3 is CASSSQGTSGSETQYF. DNA of the CDR3: TGTGCCAGCAGCTCACAAGGGACTAGCGGGAGTGAGACCCAGTACTTC.

The chain's CDR3 is CASRAVLGTRPGSGYTF. For the CDR3, the DNA is TGTGCCAGCAGAGCTGTACTCGGAACACGGCCAGGTTCTGGCTACACCTTC. V and J are TRBV27 and TRBJ1-2; D uncertain. Trimming removed 6 bases from V and 7 bases from J, with 27 bases in between. The germline V gene encodes CDR1 MNHEY and CDR2 SMNVEV (reference sequence). This CDR3 has 17 amino acids.

The rearrangement joins TRBV27 to TRBJ2-5; a possible D gene is TRBD2 (5 bases). This CDR3 has 13 residues. Between the trimmed V and J ends, which lost 4 bases and 5 bases, there was a span of 11 bases. The germline V gene encodes CDR1 MNHEY and CDR2 SMNVEV (reference sequence). CDR3 bases: TGTGCCAGCAGTTACGACGGGATTGAGACCCAGTACTTC. Translated, it gives CASSYDGIETQYF.

The chain uses TRBV2 and TRBJ2-1, with 12 bases identical to TRBD2. V was pared by 9 bases and J by 9 bases, with 6 bases of the junction left unmatched. The CDR3 spans 13 residues. Looked up from germline, CDR1 is SNHLY and CDR2 is FYNNEI. The CDR3: CASRTSGTGEQFF. In nucleotides, the CDR3 is TGTGCCAGTAGGACTAGCGGGACCGGTGAGCAGTTCTTC. Drawing the rest from reference TRBV2 and TRBJ2-1, the complete variable domain is EPEVTQTPSHQVTQMGQEVILRCVPISNHLYFYWYRQILGQKVEFLVSFYNNEISEKSEIFDDQFSVERPDGSNFTLKIRSTKLEDSAMYFCASRTSGTGEQFFGPGTRLTVL.

V and J are TRBV19 and TRBJ2-2; 8 bases agree with TRBD2. The CDR3 spans 14 residues. Germline V lookup: CDR1 LNHDA, CDR2 SQIVND (reference sequence). The junction had 0 bases not matched to a gene; V was cut back by 5 bases and J by 1 base. The CDR3 protein is CASSAGGNTGELFF. The CDR3 DNA sequence: TGTGCCAGTAGTGCGGGAGGGAACACCGGGGAGCTGTTTTTT.

The chain links TRBV28 to TRBJ2-7; D gene uncertain. The CDR3 runs to 14 residues. Germline V gene lookup returns CDR1 MDHEN and CDR2 SYDVKM. The germline V and J ends were trimmed by 2 bases and 4 bases, with 12 bases remaining between them. The CDR3 loop is CASSLQYLRYEQYF. CDR3 nucleotides: TGTGCCAGCAGTTTACAATACCTCCGGTACGAGCAGTACTTC.

This clone came up a few times. The V gene is TRBV7-8, the J gene TRBJ2-3; D unclear. The CDR3 runs to 14 residues. From germline, CDR1 is SGHVS and CDR2 FQNEAQ. The V end lost 2 bases, the J end lost 2 bases, and 8 bases lay between the germline ends. Here the CDR3 DNA reads TGTGCCAGCAGCTTAACTGACCTCACAGATACGCAGTATTTT. The encoded protein is CASSLTDLTDTQYF. The variable domain in full, completed from reference TRBV7-8 and TRBJ2-3, reads GAGVSQSPRYKVAKRGQDVALRCDPISGHVSLFWYQQALGQGPEFLTYFQNEAQLDKSGLPSDRFFAERPEGSVSTLKIQRTQQEDSAVYLCASSLTDLTDTQYFGPGTRLTVL.

The chain couples TRBV5-4 to TRBJ2-1, with 13 positions matching TRBD2. V was clipped by 4 bases and J by 5 bases; unmatched bases: 6. Germline V gene data show CDR1 as SGHNT and CDR2 as YYREEE (reference sequence). The CDR3 spans 16 residues. CDR3: CASSPGGLAGNNEQFF. CDR3 in DNA: TGTGCCAGCAGCCCAGGGGGACTAGCGGGAAACAATGAGCAGTTCTTC. Full variable domain (remainder filled in from reference TRBV5-4 and TRBJ2-1): ETGVTQSPTHLIKTRGQQVTLRCSSQSGHNTVSWYQQALGQGPQFIFQYYREEENGRGNFPPRFSGLQFPNYSSELNVNALELDDSALYLCASSPGGLAGNNEQFFGPGTRLTVL.

The V call is TRBV27, the J call TRBJ1-2; the match to TRBD1 covers 8 bases. CDR3 length: 15 amino acids. Germline values: CDR1 MNHEY, CDR2 SMNVEV (reference sequence). Trimming at V came to 3 bases and at J to 4 bases, leaving 7 bases not matched to a gene. The chain's CDR3 is CASSFHGQGAYGYTF. In DNA form, the CDR3 reads TGTGCCAGCAGTTTCCACGGACAGGGTGCCTATGGCTACACCTTC.

This chain links TRBV5-1 with TRBJ2-7; weak D call: TRBD1 (5 bases). There are 12 residues in the CDR3. CDR1 is SGHRS and CDR2 is YFSETQ in the germline V gene. With 4 bases removed from V and 7 bases from J, the gap between germline ends came to 12 bases. In DNA, the CDR3 is TGCGCCAGCAGCCAAGGGGTAAGGGAGCAGTACTTC. It encodes CASSQGVREQYF.

Only a few counts were recorded for this clone. This chain connects TRBV27 to TRBJ1-5; tentatively, D is TRBD1 (5 bases). CDR1 is MNHEY, CDR2 SMNVEV, per germline (reference sequence). V was clipped by 4 bases and J by 7 bases, with 11 bases between them. The CDR3 runs 13 residues. CDR3 sequence: CASSSLGGQPQHF. In nucleotides, the CDR3 is TGTGCCAGCAGTTCCCTCGGGGGACAGCCCCAGCATTTT.

The chain recombines TRBV19 with TRBJ2-4, with D unclear. Trimming pared 3 bases from V and 10 bases from J, leaving 16 bases between. Germline loops: CDR1 LNHDA, CDR2 SQIVND (reference sequence). This CDR3 is built from 14 residues. CDR3 loop: CASSMIQPRGIQYF. The CDR3 DNA reads as TGTGCCAGTAGTATGATACAGCCCCGAGGAATTCAGTACTTC.

The rearrangement uses TRBV5-1 and TRBJ2-6; 8 bases match TRBD1. J lost 0 bases, V lost 0 bases, and 5 bases had no gene match. The CDR3 is 18 amino acids. Looked up from germline, CDR1 is SGHRS and CDR2 is YFSETQ. The CDR3 is CASSLESDRGSGANVLTF. The DNA of the CDR3 is TGCGCCAGCAGCTTGGAGTCTGACAGGGGCTCTGGGGCCAACGTCCTGACTTTC. Complete variable domain (other parts from reference TRBV5-1 and TRBJ2-6): KAGVTQTPRYLIKTRGQQVTLSCSPISGHRSVSWYQQTPGQGLQFLFEYFSETQRNKGNFPGRFSGRQFSNSRSEMNVSTLELGDSALYLCASSLESDRGSGANVLTFGAGSRLTVL.

This chain connects TRBV6-4 to TRBJ2-1; D not resolved. V lost 0 bases to trimming and J lost 7 bases, with 10 bases between them. Germline CDR1 and CDR2: MRHNA and SNTAGT. This CDR3 region has 14 residues. The CDR3 sequence is CASSDSVGVNEQFF. The CDR3 DNA sequence: TGTGCCAGCAGTGACTCGGTAGGTGTGAATGAGCAGTTCTTC.

The chain links TRBV25-1 to TRBJ2-5; 7 bases are shared with TRBD2. The CDR3 spans 15 residues. The J segment lost 5 bases and the V segment lost 1 base, leaving 7 bases of the junction unmatched. CDR1 is MGHDK and CDR2 is SYGVNS in the germline V gene. Here the CDR3 DNA reads TGTGCCAGCAGTGAATTTCTAGCGGAGCAGGAGACCCAGTACTTC. It encodes CASSEFLAEQETQYF.

This clone occurred a few times. The chain combines TRBV3-1 (or the pseudogene TRBV3-2) with TRBJ1-5; 7 positions agree with TRBD1. This CDR3 is built from 14 residues. The V and J ends lost 0 bases and 7 bases, in that order; junction bases with no gene match: 3. Germline CDR1 reads LGHDT; CDR2 reads YNNKEL (reference sequence). CDR3 sequence (DNA): TGTGCCAGCAGCCAAGAGGGACAGTTCCAGCCCCAGCATTTT. Amino acid sequence: CASSQEGQFQPQHF.

The chain couples TRBV12-5 to TRBJ2-7; D gene ambiguous. Germline CDR1 is LGHNT and CDR2 is FRNRAP. This CDR3 contains 14 residues. Between the trimmed V and J ends, which lost 3 bases and 2 bases, there was a span of 11 bases. CDR3 DNA: TGTGCTAGTGGTTTAGAGACACTCACCTACGAGCAGTACTTC. It specifies CASGLETLTYEQYF.

The V gene is TRBV3-1 (or the pseudogene TRBV3-2), the J gene TRBJ2-5, with TRBD2 identical over 11 bases. J was trimmed by 5 bases and V by 5 bases; bases with no gene match: 10. Germline assignment: CDR1 LGHDT and CDR2 YNNKEL (reference sequence). This CDR3 is 16 amino acids long. CDR3 amino acids: CASSMRTSGRGETQYF. The DNA of the CDR3 is TGTGCCAGCAGCATGCGGACTAGCGGGCGCGGGGAGACCCAGTACTTC.